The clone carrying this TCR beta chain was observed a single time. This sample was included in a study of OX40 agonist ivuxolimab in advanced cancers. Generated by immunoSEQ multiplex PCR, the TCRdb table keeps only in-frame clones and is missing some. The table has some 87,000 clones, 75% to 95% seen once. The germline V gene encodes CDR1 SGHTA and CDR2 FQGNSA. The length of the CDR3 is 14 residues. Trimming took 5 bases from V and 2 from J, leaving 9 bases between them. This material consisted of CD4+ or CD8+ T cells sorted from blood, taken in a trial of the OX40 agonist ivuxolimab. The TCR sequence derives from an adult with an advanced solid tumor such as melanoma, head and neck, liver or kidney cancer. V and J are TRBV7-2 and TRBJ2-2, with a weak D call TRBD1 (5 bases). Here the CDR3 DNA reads TGTGCCAGCAGCCTTGGGGCCAACACCGGGGAGCTGTTTTTT. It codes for CASSLGANTGELFF.